The present T cell receptor beta chain was sequenced within a study of T cells expressing NK-cell markers. Looking at the study overall: The sequencing cohort of eight donors included seven HCMV-seropositive individuals and one seronegative individual. Findings of the study overall: Leadership of the CD3+CD56-NKG2C+ fraction also belonged to these clonotypes in a handful of donors. About 1.0-7.0% of CD8+ T cells in six or seven donors belonged to dominant NKG2C+ clonotypes.

With UMIs, 5'RACE template switching was used to make TCR beta cDNA. TCRdb reprocessed the 5' RACE reads and keeps a single row for each CDR3 protein, giving no DNA. The sample's table shows fewer than 200,000 distinct CDR3 sequences. As to this clonotype: Its antigen is unidentified.

Germline V CDR1 and CDR2: SGHRS, YFSETQ. There are 19 residues in the CDR3. The chain couples TRBV5-1 to TRBJ2-3; TCRdb's D gene call, TRBD2, goes unchecked for lack of DNA. The sample consisted of blood T cells: a sorted CD56 or NKG2C T cell subset, CD4+ or CD8+ T cells, or bulk PBMC T cells (not recorded which). The clonotype comes from a woman between 18 and 70 years old in good health. CDR3 protein: CASSAGWTSGRFGTDTQYF. Looking up the rest from reference TRBV5-1 and TRBJ2-3 gives the full variable domain: KAGVTQTPRYLIKTRGQQVTLSCSPISGHRSVSWYQQTPGQGLQFLFEYFSETQRNKGNFPGRFSGRQFSNSRSEMNVSTLELGDSALYLCASSAGWTSGRFGTDTQYFGPGTRLTVL.